These 30 T cell receptor beta chains were sequenced from one sample in a study of blood T cells in healthy people across ages. For the second PCR, which ran for roughly 7 to 11 cycles, a sample-barcoded 5' primer and a J-beta primer mix were used. TCRdb re-called the 5' RACE reads with MiXCR, one entry per CDR3 protein. This sample has 450,000 to 700,000 distinct CDR3 sequences, with 27% found just once. Sequencing was performed on blood. All receptors come from a woman aged 70-85 years in good health.

The chain recombines TRBV14 with TRBJ2-5; perhaps TRBD1 as D (6 bases). This CDR3 region has 16 residues. The V end was cut by 4 bases, the J end by 4 bases, with 19 bases between. CDR1 and CDR2 (germline): SGHDN, FVKESK. This CDR3 is CASSRPRLGARETQYF. The CDR3 nucleotides read TGTGCCAGCAGCCGGCCCAGATTGGGGGCCAGAGAGACCCAGTACTTC.

This clonotype appeared a few times. The gene calls are TRBV20-1 and TRBJ2-7; tentative D call: TRBD1 (5 bases). This CDR3 region has 11 residues. Germline CDR1 DFQATT, CDR2 SNEGSKA (reference sequence). V lost 7 bases to trimming and J lost 3 bases, with 10 bases between them. CDR3 bases: TGCAGTGGTCCAGGGTTCTACGAGCAGTACTTC. Its translation is CSGPGFYEQYF.

The CDR3 DNA reads TGTGCCAGCAGCTTCCAGACAGGGGGCTCTGAAGCTTTCTTT. This sequence encodes CASSFQTGGSEAFF. The V and J genes are TRBV9 and TRBJ1-1, with 10 bases that match TRBD1. The V segment lost 4 bases and the J segment 6 bases; nucleotides outside the gene matches: 6. The CDR3 has 14 amino acids. Germline CDR1 and CDR2: SGDLS and YYNGEE.

This clonotype has a handful of counts. The V and J genes are TRBV9 and TRBJ2-3; 7 bases map to TRBD1. Germline trimming cut 3 bases from V and 4 bases from J; bases unmatched to any gene: 8. This CDR3 comprises 15 residues. Germline CDR1 reads SGDLS; CDR2 reads YYNGEE. The chain's CDR3 is CASSAPQGWSDTQYF. The CDR3, as DNA: TGTGCCAGCAGCGCCCCACAGGGGTGGTCAGATACGCAGTATTTT.

Only a few counts were recorded for this clonotype. Relative to the germline gene, one junction end is altered; a read error may explain this. This chain uses TRBV13 with TRBJ1-6; D call uncertain. Germline values: CDR1 PRHDT, CDR2 FYEKMQ (reference sequence). The CDR3 extends over 16 amino acids. CDR3 region: CASSLAAGGSGSPLHF. CDR3 DNA sequence: TGCGCCAGCAGCTTAGCGGCCGGCGGATCGGGTTCACCCCTCCACTTT.

The sample holds a few counts of this clonotype. The junction shows a germline mismatch at one end, possibly a read error. The chain couples TRBV7-9 to TRBJ2-6; TRBD1 is a possible D gene (5 bases). CDR3 length: 14 residues. The germline V gene has CDR1 SEHNR and CDR2 FQNEAQ (reference sequence). CDR3 DNA sequence: TGTGCCAGCAGCTTTCAGTCTGGGGCCAGCGTCCTGACTTTC. This codes for CASSFQSGASVLTF.

This clonotype showed up just a few times. The rearrangement links TRBV27 to TRBJ1-2, with 9 positions matching TRBD1. The J segment lost 2 bases and the V segment lost 6 bases, leaving 10 bases of the junction unmatched. CDR1 is MNHEY, CDR2 SMNVEV, per germline (reference sequence). CDR3 length: 16 amino acids. The CDR3 here is CASRIYTGGNNYGYTF. In DNA, the CDR3 is TGTGCCAGCAGGATATATACAGGGGGCAACAACTATGGCTACACCTTC.

This clonotype has a handful of counts. The rearrangement uses TRBV18 and TRBJ2-5; a weak D match, TRBD2 (7 bases). The germline V gene encodes CDR1 KGHSH and CDR2 LQKENI. This CDR3 is 15 amino acids long. Deletions cut 2 bases from V and 2 bases from J, with 12 bases between. The CDR3 loop reads CASSPMGGQQETQYF. DNA of the CDR3: TGTGCCAGCTCACCAATGGGGGGGCAGCAAGAGACCCAGTACTTC. Combining the CDR3 with reference TRBV18 and TRBJ2-5 gives the whole variable domain NAGVMQNPRHLVRRRGQEARLRCSPMKGHSHVYWYRQLPEEGLKFMVYLQKENIIDESGMPKERFSAEFPKEGPSILRIQQVVRGDSAAYFCASSPMGGQQETQYFGPGTRLLVL.

This chain uses TRBV5-5 with TRBJ2-7; D call uncertain. The germline V gene encodes CDR1 SGHKS and CDR2 YYEKEE (reference sequence). V lost 4 bases, J lost 2 bases, and 22 bases lay in between. This CDR3 is built from 17 residues. The CDR3, as DNA: TGTGCCAGCAGCCGCCTGGCGGTAGGGCCGAGAGCCTACGAGCAGTACTTC. This sequence encodes CASSRLAVGPRAYEQYF.

This clonotype was detected a few times. The chain recombines TRBV11-3 with TRBJ2-5; 8 positions match TRBD2. The ends lost 5 bases at V and 6 bases at J; junction bases unmatched: 8. CDR1 is SGHNT, CDR2 YENEEA, per germline. This CDR3 has 14 residues. CDR3 DNA sequence: TGTGCCAGCAGCACCGGGGGGGCAATACAGACCCAGTACTTC. Protein product: CASSTGGAIQTQYF.

This clonotype showed up just a few times. The gene calls are TRBV29-1 and TRBJ1-2; D not resolved. The germline V gene has CDR1 SQVTM and CDR2 ANQGSEA. V shed 6 bases and J shed 5 bases, with 19 bases lying between them. This CDR3 is 14 amino acids long. The CDR3 nucleotides read TGCAGCGTCGTTTGGGGTAGCGGTCGTTATGGCTACACCTTC. Its protein product is CSVVWGSGRYGYTF. Full variable domain (remainder filled in from reference TRBV29-1 and TRBJ1-2): SAVISQKPSRDICQRGTSLTIQCQVDSQVTMMFWYRQQPGQSLTLIATANQGSEATYESGFVIDKFPISRPNLTFSTLTVSNMSPEDSSIYLCSVVWGSGRYGYTFGSGTRLTVV.

The chain has TRBV12-5 and TRBJ2-1; no definite D call. From germline, CDR1 is LGHNT and CDR2 FRNRAP. CDR3 length: 13 residues. Trimming removed 0 bases at V and 12 bases at J, with 12 bases between. The chain's CDR3 is CASGLVIFGGQFF. For the CDR3, the DNA is TGTGCTAGTGGTTTGGTAATATTTGGCGGGCAGTTCTTC.

This sequence joins TRBV11-3 and TRBJ2-1; D gene ambiguous. Trimming pared 3 bases from V and 8 bases from J, leaving 14 bases between. The CDR3 runs 14 residues. Germline CDR1 reads SGHNT; CDR2 reads YENEEA. CDR3 sequence: CASSFGAERDEQFF. In DNA, the CDR3 is TGTGCCAGCAGCTTCGGAGCAGAAAGGGATGAGCAGTTCTTC. The full variable domain, with the rest looked up from reference TRBV11-3 and TRBJ2-1, is EAGVVQSPRYKIIEKKQPVAFWCNPISGHNTLYWYLQNLGQGPELLIRYENEEAVDDSQLPKDRFSAERLKGVDSTLKIQPAELGDSAVYLCASSFGAERDEQFFGPGTRLTVL.

This clonotype has only a few counts. V gene TRBV14 combines with J gene TRBJ1-3; D uncertain. With 4 bases removed from V and 4 bases from J, the gap between germline ends came to 14 bases. The germline CDR1 and CDR2 sequences are SGHDN and FVKESK. There are 15 residues in the CDR3. The CDR3, as DNA: TGTGCCAGCAGCCTTCTGACCGGGTACGGAAACACCATATATTTT. Its protein is CASSLLTGYGNTIYF.

This chain connects TRBV5-4 to TRBJ2-7; the match to TRBD2 covers 10 bases. V gave up 2 bases and J gave up 5 bases; unmatched junction bases: 4. Per germline, CDR1 SGHNT and CDR2 YYREEE (reference sequence). The CDR3 is made up of 14 amino acids. The CDR3 sequence: CASSLSGRAHEQYF. The CDR3 region has the DNA TGTGCCAGCAGCTTAAGCGGGAGGGCCCACGAGCAGTACTTC.

This clonotype has just one count. At one boundary the junction diverges from the germline segment, which might be a read error. The chain is built from TRBV7-9 and TRBJ2-3; no definite D call. CDR3 length equals 14 residues. CDR1 SEHNR and CDR2 FQNEAQ come from the germline V gene (reference sequence). CDR3 in DNA: TGTGTCAGCAGCCACGGACCTTCCCCAGATACGCAGTATTTT. Its translation: CVSSHGPSPDTQYF.

The chain carries TRBV7-3 and TRBJ2-6, with D perhaps TRBD2 (5 bases). V shed 3 bases and J shed 1 base, with 16 bases lying between them. CDR1 and CDR2 (germline): SGHTA, FQGTGA. CDR3 length: 18 amino acids. The CDR3 bases are TGTGCCAGCAGCTTTAAGGCGGGTTCCGTTTCTGGGGCCAACGTCCTGACTTTC. Translated: CASSFKAGSVSGANVLTF. Full variable domain (rest looked up from reference TRBV7-3 and TRBJ2-6): GAGVSQTPSNKVTEKGKYVELRCDPISGHTALYWYRQSLGQGPEFLIYFQGTGAADDSGLPNDRFFAVRPEGSVSTLKIQRTERGDSAVYLCASSFKAGSVSGANVLTFGAGSRLTVL.

This clonotype has just one count. The chain uses TRBV7-2 and TRBJ2-5; 10 bases map to TRBD2. The CDR3 has 15 residues. J gave up 4 bases and V 2 bases, and 4 bases lay outside the gene matches. Per the germline V gene, CDR1 is SGHTA and CDR2 is FQGNSA. CDR3 sequence: CASSLLASGRETQYF. DNA for the CDR3: TGTGCCAGCAGCTTATTGGCTAGCGGGAGAGAGACCCAGTACTTC.

The chain links TRBV2 to TRBJ2-5; 9 bases align to TRBD1. The CDR3 length is 14 residues. The germline gives CDR1 SNHLY, CDR2 FYNNEI. The trim removed 5 bases at V and 5 bases at J, leaving 6 bases unmatched. CDR3 nucleotide sequence: TGTGCCAGCAGTCAACAGGGGGCGGGGGAGACCCAGTACTTC. It specifies CASSQQGAGETQYF. Using reference TRBV2 and TRBJ2-5 for the parts outside the CDR3, the full variable domain is EPEVTQTPSHQVTQMGQEVILRCVPISNHLYFYWYRQILGQKVEFLVSFYNNEISEKSEIFDDQFSVERPDGSNFTLKIRSTKLEDSAMYFCASSQQGAGETQYFGPGTRLLVL.

Only a few counts were recorded for this clonotype. The rearrangement uses TRBV7-6 and TRBJ2-5, with D perhaps being TRBD1 or TRBD2 (5 bases each). The J call may be in error: the DNA end matches TRBJ2-7 better. The CDR3 has 14 residues. In germline, CDR1 is SGHVS, CDR2 FNYEAQ. CDR3 nucleotides: TGTGCCAGCAGCCCGCACGGGGCAATCTACGAGCAGTACTTC. This codes for CASSPHGAIYEQYF.

This clonotype has ten or more counts. The chain joins TRBV6-4 to TRBJ2-1; 12 nucleotides align to TRBD2. V lost 6 bases and J lost 7; bases outside the gene matches: 10. The CDR3 is made up of 16 amino acids. Germline-derived CDR1 and CDR2 are MRHNA and SNTAGT. CDR3 sequence: CASSLDTSGGPNEQFF. CDR3 DNA sequence: TGTGCCAGCAGCCTAGATACTAGCGGGGGGCCTAATGAGCAGTTCTTC.

The V and J genes are TRBV3-1 and TRBJ2-1; possible D gene TRBD2, 7 bases. Germline values: CDR1 LGHDT, CDR2 YNNKEL (reference sequence). The germline V and J ends were trimmed by 4 bases and 8 bases, with 18 bases remaining between them. The CDR3 has 15 residues. The CDR3 nucleotides are TGTGCCAGCAGCCTATCTCTGGGGGGGCCGGATGAGCAGTTCTTC. Protein product: CASSLSLGGPDEQFF.

The table lists this clonotype with a few counts. The chain joins TRBV12-3 or TRBV12-4 to TRBJ1-1, with D possibly TRBD1 on 5 matching bases. CDR3 length equals 16 residues. With 2 bases removed from V and 2 bases from J, the gap between germline ends came to 15 bases. The CDR3 DNA follows: TGTGCCAGCAGTTTAAATTGGGGCTCTGGTAACACTGAAGCTTTCTTT. Its protein is CASSLNWGSGNTEAFF.

This clonotype was detected only a few times. The rearrangement links TRBV3-1 to TRBJ2-7; 8 bases fit TRBD2. The CDR3 sequence is 15 residues long. V lost 3 bases to trimming and J lost 0 bases; unmatched junction nucleotides: 4. Germline V gene data show CDR1 as LGHDT and CDR2 as YNNKEL (reference sequence). The DNA of the CDR3 is TGTGCCAGCAGCCATGGGACTAGGGACTCCTACGAGCAGTACTTC. Encoded protein: CASSHGTRDSYEQYF.

This chain connects TRBV29-1 to TRBJ1-2; D gene uncertain. CDR3 size: 11 residues. V was shortened by 4 bases and J by 4 bases, with 7 bases between the two germline ends. Germline assignment: CDR1 SQVTM and CDR2 ANQGSEA. Written as DNA, the CDR3 is TGCAGCGTTGTAACGGGCTATGGCTACACCTTC. It translates to CSVVTGYGYTF.

This clonotype was observed a handful of times. This sequence joins TRBV7-2 and TRBJ2-3; 7 bases agree with TRBD2. Germline loops: CDR1 SGHTA, CDR2 FQGNSA. The CDR3 extends over 13 amino acids. CDR3 residues: CAIGRGNTDTQYF. The CDR3 DNA is TGTGCGATAGGGCGGGGGAACACAGATACGCAGTATTTT.

This clonotype appeared a few times. The V gene is TRBV7-2, the J gene TRBJ1-5; no reliable D call. Trimming removed 2 bases at V and 2 bases at J, with 16 bases between. From germline, CDR1 is SGHTA and CDR2 FQGNSA. The CDR3 is 17 amino acids. CDR3 DNA sequence: TGTGCCAGCAGCTTATACGCGGCGGCCGGGGGCAATCAGCCCCAGCATTTT. Its translation is CASSLYAAAGGNQPQHF.

This clonotype turned up a few times. The chain links TRBV4-3 to TRBJ2-1, with D maybe TRBD1 (5 bases). Looked up from germline, CDR1 is LGHNA and CDR2 is YSLEER. V lost 1 base and J 9 bases, leaving 13 bases between the germline ends. The CDR3 has 14 residues. In DNA, the CDR3 is TGCGCCAGCAGCCAAGTACAGGTAGTAAGTGAGCAGTTCTTC. Its translation is CASSQVQVVSEQFF.

The chain employs TRBV5-1 and TRBJ2-1; TRBD2 agrees at 8 bases. From germline, CDR1 is SGHRS and CDR2 YFSETQ. This CDR3 spans 15 amino acids. After removal of 0 bases from V and 3 bases from J, the junction contained 2 bases not matched to a gene. The CDR3 reads CASSLVGGVYNEQFF. DNA for the CDR3: TGCGCCAGCAGCTTGGTCGGGGGGGTCTACAATGAGCAGTTCTTC.

CDR3 sequence reads: CASSLRDREGDTF. Written as DNA, the CDR3 is TGTGCCAGCAGTTTAAGGGACAGGGAAGGCGACACCTTC. The rearrangement links TRBV27 to TRBJ1-2, with 9 bases identical to TRBD1. CDR1 is MNHEY and CDR2 is SMNVEV in the germline V gene (reference sequence). The CDR3 sequence is 13 residues long. The junction had 7 bases not matched to a gene; V was cut back by 2 bases and J by 12 bases.